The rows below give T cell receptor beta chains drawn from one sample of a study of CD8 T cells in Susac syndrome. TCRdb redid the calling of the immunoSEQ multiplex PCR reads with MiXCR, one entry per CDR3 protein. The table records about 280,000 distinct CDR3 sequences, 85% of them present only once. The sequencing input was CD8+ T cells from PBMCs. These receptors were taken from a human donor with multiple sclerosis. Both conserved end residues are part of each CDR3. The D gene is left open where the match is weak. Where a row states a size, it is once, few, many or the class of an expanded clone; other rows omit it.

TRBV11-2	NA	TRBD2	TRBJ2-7	TGTGCCAGCAGCTCTTTCCCTAGCGGGAGCTCCTACGAGCAGTACTTC	CASSSFPSGSSYEQYF
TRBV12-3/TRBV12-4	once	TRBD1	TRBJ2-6	TGTGCCAGCAGTCCATGGGACAGCTCTGGGGCCAACGTCCTGACTTTC	CASSPWDSSGANVLTF
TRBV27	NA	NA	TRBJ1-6	TGTGCCAGCACTACGGCTAGCTCCTATAATTCACCCCTCCACTTT	CASTTASSYNSPLHF
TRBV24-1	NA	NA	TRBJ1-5	TGTGCCACCAGTGATTCTGTCAATCAGCCCCAGCATTTT	CATSDSVNQPQHF
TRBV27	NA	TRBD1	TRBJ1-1	TGTGCCAGCAGTCCTCTAAGGACAGGGGACATGAACACTGAAGCTTTCTTT	CASSPLRTGDMNTEAFF
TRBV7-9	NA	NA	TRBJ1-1	TGTGCCAGCAGCACACAAAGGACAGATATGAACACTGAAGCTTTCTTT	CASSTQRTDMNTEAFF
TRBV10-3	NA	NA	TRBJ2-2	TGTGCCATCAGTGAGACCGGCCTGACCGGGGAGCTGTTTTTT	CAISETGLTGELFF
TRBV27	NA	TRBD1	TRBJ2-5	TGTGCCAGCAGTTTAGGGACAGGCGTCGAAGAGACCCAGTACTTC	CASSLGTGVEETQYF
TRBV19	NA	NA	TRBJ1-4	TGTGCCAGTACTTCCGCGGGTGAAAAACTGTTTTTT	CASTSAGEKLFF
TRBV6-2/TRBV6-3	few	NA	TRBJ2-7	TGTGCCAGCAGTTACGGCTTCGGCTACGAGCAGTACTTC	CASSYGFGYEQYF